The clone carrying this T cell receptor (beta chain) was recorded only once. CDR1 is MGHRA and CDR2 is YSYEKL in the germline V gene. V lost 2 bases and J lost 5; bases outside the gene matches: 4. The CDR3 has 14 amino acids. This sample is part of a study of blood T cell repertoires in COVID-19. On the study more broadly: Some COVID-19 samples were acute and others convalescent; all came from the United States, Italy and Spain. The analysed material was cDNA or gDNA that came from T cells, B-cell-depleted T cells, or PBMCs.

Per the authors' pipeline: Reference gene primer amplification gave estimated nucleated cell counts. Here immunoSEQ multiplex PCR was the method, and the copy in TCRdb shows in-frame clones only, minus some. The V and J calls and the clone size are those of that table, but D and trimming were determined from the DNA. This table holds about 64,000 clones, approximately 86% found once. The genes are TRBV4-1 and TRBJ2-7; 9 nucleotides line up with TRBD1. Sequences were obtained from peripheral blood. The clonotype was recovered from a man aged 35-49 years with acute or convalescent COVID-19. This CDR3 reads CASSQSGQGHEQYF. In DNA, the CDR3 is TGCGCCAGCAGCCAATCGGGACAGGGCCACGAGCAGTACTTC.